This is a list of T cell receptor beta chains from one sample in a study of T cell repertoires in cytomegalovirus infection. TCRdb redid the calling of the reads with MiXCR, one entry per CDR3 protein. The data show about 830,000 distinct CDR3 sequences, around a third seen once. What these receptors recognize is not known. The input for sequencing was cultured CD8+ T cells from PBMCs, taken from culture after CMV antigen stimulation. The receptor set was obtained from a human donor in good health (CMV status not recorded). Some clones in this sample may be carry-over from other donors' samples. CDR3s include the opening cysteine and the closing phenylalanine or tryptophan. Fields, in order: clone size, V gene, J gene, D gene, CDR3 DNA, CDR3 protein. D genes are given only for firm matches. Rows give clone size only sometimes, using once, few, many, or a class for an expanded clone.

abundance: NA
v_gene: TRBV6-5
j_gene: TRBJ2-2
d_gene: NA
CDR3nt: TGTGCCACTCTTAACACCGGGGAGCTGTTTTTT
CDR3aa: CATLNTGELFF

abundance: NA
v_gene: TRBV12-3/TRBV12-4
j_gene: TRBJ2-7
d_gene: TRBD2
CDR3nt: TGTGCCAGCAGTACGGGGGGGCCGATCGAGCAGTACTTC
CDR3aa: CASSTGGPIEQYF

abundance: NA
v_gene: TRBV27
j_gene: TRBJ2-7
d_gene: TRBD1
CDR3nt: TGTGCCAGCAGGGCTACAGGGGCGAGCTCCTACGAGCAGTACTTC
CDR3aa: CASRATGASSYEQYF

abundance: many
v_gene: TRBV7-6
j_gene: TRBJ1-1
d_gene: NA
CDR3nt: TGTGCCAGCAGCTTACCAACAGGCTTGAACACTGAAGCTTTCTTT
CDR3aa: CASSLPTGLNTEAFF

abundance: NA
v_gene: TRBV6-2/TRBV6-3
j_gene: TRBJ1-6
d_gene: TRBD1
CDR3nt: TGTGCCAGCAGTTATCAGGACAGGAGCTCCTATAATTCACCCCTCCACTTT
CDR3aa: CASSYQDRSSYNSPLHF

abundance: few
v_gene: TRBV12-5
j_gene: TRBJ2-1
d_gene: TRBD1
CDR3nt: TGTGCTAGTGGTGAGGGACAGGGTAGAGGTGAGCAGTTCTTC
CDR3aa: CASGEGQGRGEQFF

abundance: few
v_gene: TRBV14
j_gene: TRBJ2-1
d_gene: NA
CDR3nt: TGTGCCAGCAGCCAAGATGGGTTTGGGCAGGGCACCAGTGAGCAGTTCTTC
CDR3aa: CASSQDGFGQGTSEQFF

abundance: once
v_gene: TRBV11-2
j_gene: TRBJ1-2
d_gene: NA
CDR3nt: TGTGCCAGCAGCCCTCATCCCAGCGGGACGCCTGATGGCTACACCTTC
CDR3aa: CASSPHPSGTPDGYTF

abundance: few
v_gene: TRBV11-2
j_gene: TRBJ2-1
d_gene: NA
CDR3nt: TGTGCCAGCAGCGCCGGGACTGCATACAATGAGCAGTTCTTC
CDR3aa: CASSAGTAYNEQFF

abundance: few
v_gene: TRBV7-9
j_gene: TRBJ2-5
d_gene: TRBD1
CDR3nt: TGTGCCAGCAGCAACCGGGACAGGGGGGTTTCAGAGACCCAGTACTTC
CDR3aa: CASSNRDRGVSETQYF

abundance: NA
v_gene: TRBV7-8
j_gene: TRBJ1-1
d_gene: NA
CDR3nt: TGTGCCAGCAGCTCCCGTGGCAAGGACACTGAAGCTTTCTTT
CDR3aa: CASSSRGKDTEAFF

abundance: NA
v_gene: TRBV5-1
j_gene: TRBJ1-2
d_gene: NA
CDR3nt: TGCGCCAGCAGCCGGGATTCCCTTGGCTACACCTTC
CDR3aa: CASSRDSLGYTF

abundance: few
v_gene: TRBV6-1
j_gene: TRBJ2-5
d_gene: TRBD2
CDR3nt: TGTGCCAGCACCGCCGGGACTAGCGGGACCGAGACCCAGTACTTC
CDR3aa: CASTAGTSGTETQYF

abundance: NA
v_gene: TRBV6-6
j_gene: TRBJ1-1
d_gene: NA
CDR3nt: TGTGCCAGCAGCGATCGCGGGGTGGCCCTGAACACTGAAGCTTTCTTT
CDR3aa: CASSDRGVALNTEAFF

abundance: NA
v_gene: TRBV27
j_gene: TRBJ1-5
d_gene: NA
CDR3nt: TGTGCCAGCAGTTACAGCAGCGATCAGCCCCAGCATTTT
CDR3aa: CASSYSSDQPQHF

abundance: few
v_gene: TRBV12-3/TRBV12-4
j_gene: TRBJ2-5
d_gene: NA
CDR3nt: TGTGCCAGCAGCGGGCCCGAAGAGACCCAGTACTTC
CDR3aa: CASSGPEETQYF

abundance: NA
v_gene: TRBV7-9
j_gene: TRBJ2-7
d_gene: TRBD2
CDR3nt: TGTGCCAGCAGCCCTAGCGGGGCCACATGGGAGCAGTACTTC
CDR3aa: CASSPSGATWEQYF

abundance: NA
v_gene: TRBV2
j_gene: TRBJ2-3
d_gene: TRBD1
CDR3nt: TGTGCCATCCCGGGACAGGGTCTAGATACGCAGTATTTT
CDR3aa: CAIPGQGLDTQYF

abundance: NA
v_gene: TRBV20-1
j_gene: TRBJ1-2
d_gene: NA
CDR3nt: TGCAGTGCCGCGGACGGAGGGACGTCGGGCTACACCTTC
CDR3aa: CSAADGGTSGYTF

abundance: NA
v_gene: TRBV5-1
j_gene: TRBJ2-6
d_gene: TRBD1
CDR3nt: TGCGCCAGCAGCTTGGCGCAGGGGGCTCTCTCTGGGGCCAACGTCCTGACTTTC
CDR3aa: CASSLAQGALSGANVLTF

abundance: NA
v_gene: TRBV4-1
j_gene: TRBJ1-1
d_gene: NA
CDR3nt: TGCGCCAGCAGCCAAGATGGGGAGCCAGGCAGGACTTTCTTT
CDR3aa: CASSQDGEPGRTFF

abundance: NA
v_gene: TRBV3-1
j_gene: TRBJ1-2
d_gene: NA
CDR3nt: TGTGCCAGCAGCCAAGGGGTGGACCCTCGGGGCTACACCTTC
CDR3aa: CASSQGVDPRGYTF

abundance: many
v_gene: TRBV18
j_gene: TRBJ1-3
d_gene: NA
CDR3nt: TGTGCCAGCTCACCTGGAAGGGAGAGTGGAAACACCATATATTTT
CDR3aa: CASSPGRESGNTIYF

abundance: many
v_gene: TRBV7-9
j_gene: TRBJ2-1
d_gene: TRBD2
CDR3nt: TGTGCCAGCAGGGTGGTCGGGGGGGCAGGAAATGAGCAGTTCTTC
CDR3aa: CASRVVGGAGNEQFF

abundance: once
v_gene: TRBV9
j_gene: TRBJ2-1
d_gene: TRBD2
CDR3nt: TGTGCCAGCAGCGTAGACGGGACTAGTCTTAATGAGCAGTTCTTC
CDR3aa: CASSVDGTSLNEQFF

abundance: NA
v_gene: TRBV7-9
j_gene: TRBJ1-2
d_gene: NA
CDR3nt: TGTGCCAGCAGCTCAAGCGGTCTATACTTGGGCTACACCTTC
CDR3aa: CASSSSGLYLGYTF

abundance: NA
v_gene: TRBV11-1
j_gene: TRBJ2-1
d_gene: NA
CDR3nt: TGTGCCAGCAGCCCTGACATACAAACTACAGGTGAGCAGTTCTTC
CDR3aa: CASSPDIQTTGEQFF

abundance: few
v_gene: TRBV7-2
j_gene: TRBJ2-1
d_gene: TRBD2
CDR3nt: TGTGCCAGCAGCTACGGGACTAGCCATAATGAGCAGTTCTTC
CDR3aa: CASSYGTSHNEQFF

abundance: NA
v_gene: TRBV6-2/TRBV6-3
j_gene: TRBJ2-1
d_gene: NA
CDR3nt: TGTGCCAGCAGTTACTCGATTTGGGAGCAGTTCTTC
CDR3aa: CASSYSIWEQFF

abundance: NA
v_gene: TRBV6-1
j_gene: TRBJ2-2
d_gene: NA
CDR3nt: TGTGCCAGCAGTGAAGATGTGGAGAACAGGGAGCTGTTTTTT
CDR3aa: CASSEDVENRELFF

abundance: few
v_gene: TRBV20-1
j_gene: TRBJ2-7
d_gene: TRBD1
CDR3nt: TGCAGTGCTAAACACAGGGGGCGCGAGCAGTACTTC
CDR3aa: CSAKHRGREQYF

abundance: NA
v_gene: TRBV2
j_gene: TRBJ2-2
d_gene: NA
CDR3nt: TGTGCCAGCAGAGGGGATAGCGTGGTCACCGGGGAGCTGTTTTTT
CDR3aa: CASRGDSVVTGELFF

abundance: NA
v_gene: TRBV12-3/TRBV12-4
j_gene: TRBJ1-2
d_gene: TRBD1
CDR3nt: TGTGCCAGCAGTTTATTAATCGGACAGGGGGCGACTAACTATGGCTACACCTTC
CDR3aa: CASSLLIGQGATNYGYTF

abundance: NA
v_gene: TRBV6-5
j_gene: TRBJ2-1
d_gene: NA
CDR3nt: TGTGCCAGCAGTTACGGGTGGGCTGAACACAATGAGCAGTTCTTC
CDR3aa: CASSYGWAEHNEQFF

abundance: few
v_gene: TRBV12-5
j_gene: TRBJ2-3
d_gene: TRBD2
CDR3nt: TGTGCTAGTGGTTTGTCCACTAGCGGGGGAAGCACAGATACGCAGTATTTT
CDR3aa: CASGLSTSGGSTDTQYF

abundance: NA
v_gene: TRBV2
j_gene: TRBJ2-1
d_gene: NA
CDR3nt: TGTGCCAGCAAGTCCAGCGACGTAGAGTACAATGAGCAGTTCTTC
CDR3aa: CASKSSDVEYNEQFF

abundance: many
v_gene: TRBV7-2
j_gene: TRBJ2-1
d_gene: TRBD2
CDR3nt: TGTGCCAGCAGCGGACTAGCGGGGTGGAATGAGCAGTTCTTC
CDR3aa: CASSGLAGWNEQFF

abundance: many
v_gene: TRBV7-9
j_gene: TRBJ2-5
d_gene: TRBD1
CDR3nt: TGTGCCAGCAGCTCCCCGCGGACAGGTCCGGAGACCCAGTACTTC
CDR3aa: CASSSPRTGPETQYF

abundance: many
v_gene: TRBV9
j_gene: TRBJ2-1
d_gene: NA
CDR3nt: TGTGCCAGCAGCGCAGCGAATGAGCAGTTCTTC
CDR3aa: CASSAANEQFF

abundance: NA
v_gene: TRBV6-5
j_gene: TRBJ1-2
d_gene: NA
CDR3nt: TGTGCCAGCAGTTACTCTCCGGGCGATAACTATGGCTACACCTTC
CDR3aa: CASSYSPGDNYGYTF

abundance: NA
v_gene: TRBV4-1
j_gene: TRBJ1-5
d_gene: TRBD1
CDR3nt: TGCGCCAGCAGACCGGACAGGGGAGAACATCAGCCCCAGCATTTT
CDR3aa: CASRPDRGEHQPQHF

abundance: NA
v_gene: TRBV7-6
j_gene: TRBJ2-5
d_gene: TRBD1
CDR3nt: TGTGCCAGGAGCTCCGGACAGGGGCTTCAGACCCAGTACTTC
CDR3aa: CARSSGQGLQTQYF

abundance: NA
v_gene: TRBV7-8
j_gene: TRBJ2-1
d_gene: TRBD2
CDR3nt: TGTGCCAGCACCTTGGGGGGGTACGGGAATGAGCAGTTCTTC
CDR3aa: CASTLGGYGNEQFF

abundance: NA
v_gene: TRBV7-9
j_gene: TRBJ1-1
d_gene: NA
CDR3nt: TGTGCCAGCAGCTTAAAGGGCAGGGGTTTAGGAGCGAACACTGAAGCTTTCTTT
CDR3aa: CASSLKGRGLGANTEAFF

abundance: many
v_gene: TRBV7-2
j_gene: TRBJ1-1
d_gene: NA
CDR3nt: TGTGCCAGCAGCCCCCATTCGACAAGGGGTAACACTGAAGCTTTCTTT
CDR3aa: CASSPHSTRGNTEAFF

abundance: few
v_gene: TRBV7-6
j_gene: TRBJ2-1
d_gene: NA
CDR3nt: TGTGCCAGCAGCTTAGTTCAGGGTGGCTCCTACAATGAGCAGTTCTTC
CDR3aa: CASSLVQGGSYNEQFF